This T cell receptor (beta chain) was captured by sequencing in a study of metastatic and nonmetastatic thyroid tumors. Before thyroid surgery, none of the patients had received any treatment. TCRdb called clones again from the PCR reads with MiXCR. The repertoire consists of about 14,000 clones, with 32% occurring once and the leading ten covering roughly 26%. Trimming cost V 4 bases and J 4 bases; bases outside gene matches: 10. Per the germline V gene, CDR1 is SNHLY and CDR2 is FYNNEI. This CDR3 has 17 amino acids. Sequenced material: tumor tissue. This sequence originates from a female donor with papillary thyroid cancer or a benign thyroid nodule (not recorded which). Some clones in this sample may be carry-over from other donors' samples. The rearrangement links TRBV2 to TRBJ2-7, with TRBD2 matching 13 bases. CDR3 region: CASSAGRGLAGVYEQYF. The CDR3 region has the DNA TGTGCCAGCAGTGCCGGACGAGGACTAGCGGGAGTATACGAGCAGTACTTC.